The present T cell receptor beta chain was sequenced within a study of spatial heterogeneity in lung cancer. TCRdb fed the 5' RACE reads into MiXCR, producing one record per CDR3 protein. Here the sample spans 90,000 or so distinct CDR3 sequences, approximately 8.9% being singletons. Time point meaning: sample taken at primary tumor resection. Unsorted whole RNA of tumor, nontumor lung or frozen PBMC was sequenced. This CDR3 has 19 amino acids. The V and J ends lost 0 bases and 0 bases respectively, with 19 bases between them. From germline, CDR1 is LGHNA and CDR2 YNFKEQ. The sample consisted of PBMCs, taken at surgery. The chain has TRBV4-2 and TRBJ2-3; possible D gene TRBD2, 5 bases. The TCR was taken from a male donor with early-stage non-small cell lung cancer. CDR3 nucleotide sequence: TGTGCCAGCAGCCAAGATCGGCAGCGGAGGAATGCTAGCACAGATACGCAGTATTTT. This codes for CASSQDRQRRNASTDTQYF.